This T cell receptor (beta chain) was identified during a study of blood T cell repertoires in COVID-19 (dated by TCRdb to 2018 to 2020). With respect to the entire study: Samples from collaborators originated in the United States, Italy and Spain and spanned both the acute and convalescent phases of COVID-19. The material from the prospective study consisted of cDNA or gDNA derived from T cells, B-cell-depleted T cells, or PBMCs. The dataset comprised deeply sampled blood TCRbeta repertoires from subjects exposed to, actively infected with, or recovered from COVID-19. The repertoires were released in a freely available public database meant as a resource for research on the immune response to SARS-CoV-2. The samples were drawn from the first 160 participants of the ongoing ImmuneRACE study and from over 950 subjects provided by 6 global collaborators. The sample metadata nearly always contained a de-identified subject ID, COVID-19 status, age in years and sex. HLA class I and class II types, where available, came from metadata supplied by the sample provider rather than from assay-based typing.

TCRbeta CDR3 regions were amplified from genomic DNA by means of the immunoSEQ Assay, a bias-controlled multiplex PCR. The authors processed their data as follows. Nucleated cell counts per sample were estimated from amplification of reference gene primers within the assay. Sequence reads were collapsed and filtered to measure the absolute abundance of every unique TCRbeta CDR3 rearrangement. For each sample, productive Simpson clonality was calculated as the square root of Simpson's diversity index across productive rearrangements. The immuneACCESS repertoire file appears here via TCRdb, limited to in-frame rearrangements. These files lack a portion of the clones; in checked studies, under half of the deficit traces to unresolved V genes, and the cause of the others is not known. The DNA gave D and trimming, while V, J and clone size come from that table. This sample gives 110,000 or so clones in total; 70% to 90% of them show up just once. The top ten constitute less than 8.5% of the sample.

A remark on this clone: The clone's antigen remains unknown. No base quality information exists; no much larger clone differs at one position.

Another Seattle source contributed samples from volunteer blood donors who had recovered from COVID-19. Collaborating institutions collected whole blood in K2EDTA tubes following their own protocols. Collaborator samples were shipped for TCRbeta analysis as frozen whole blood, isolated PBMCs, or DNA extracted from either sample type. Results the study describes overall, beyond this receptor: Clinical and demographic metadata were provided uncurated, with the amount varying by source and participant.

The clonotype comes from an older woman who had recovered from COVID-19. Material: peripheral blood.

Here the CDR3 is given as CASSLGGQGNEKLFF. The DNA reads TGTGCCAGCAGCTTAGGGGGCCAGGGAAATGAAAAACTGTTTTTT. Here the chain combines TRBV11-2 and TRBJ1-4; the best D guess is TRBD1, with 5 bases matching. In the germline V gene, CDR1 corresponds to SGHAT and CDR2 to FQNNGV. Inclusive of the bounding cysteine and phenylalanine, the CDR3 is 15 residues long. The CDR3 DNA has 45 bases and is translated from base 1. V and J are truncated by 1 base and 5 bases respectively, leaving an intervening sequence of 11 bases.